The clone carrying this T cell receptor (beta chain) was recorded many times. The data are from a study of T cell repertoires in cytomegalovirus infection. This CDR3 has 14 amino acids. Trimming cost V 1 base and J 2 bases, with 11 bases left between them. The germline V gene encodes CDR1 DFQATT and CDR2 SNEGSKA (reference sequence). MiXCR, run by TCRdb on the reads, gives a single entry per CDR3 protein. This sample carries roughly 240,000 distinct CDR3 sequences, roughly 6.5% of them seen once, and the ten largest clones take less than 7.5%. The receptor's source is a human donor in good health (CMV status not recorded). Some clones in this sample may be carry-over from other donors' samples. The chain carries TRBV20-1 and TRBJ1-1, with D perhaps matching TRBD1 (5 bases). The sequencing input was PBMCs. CDR3 protein: CSARAWTINTEAFF. The CDR3 DNA sequence: TGCAGTGCTAGAGCGTGGACAATCAACACTGAAGCTTTCTTT.